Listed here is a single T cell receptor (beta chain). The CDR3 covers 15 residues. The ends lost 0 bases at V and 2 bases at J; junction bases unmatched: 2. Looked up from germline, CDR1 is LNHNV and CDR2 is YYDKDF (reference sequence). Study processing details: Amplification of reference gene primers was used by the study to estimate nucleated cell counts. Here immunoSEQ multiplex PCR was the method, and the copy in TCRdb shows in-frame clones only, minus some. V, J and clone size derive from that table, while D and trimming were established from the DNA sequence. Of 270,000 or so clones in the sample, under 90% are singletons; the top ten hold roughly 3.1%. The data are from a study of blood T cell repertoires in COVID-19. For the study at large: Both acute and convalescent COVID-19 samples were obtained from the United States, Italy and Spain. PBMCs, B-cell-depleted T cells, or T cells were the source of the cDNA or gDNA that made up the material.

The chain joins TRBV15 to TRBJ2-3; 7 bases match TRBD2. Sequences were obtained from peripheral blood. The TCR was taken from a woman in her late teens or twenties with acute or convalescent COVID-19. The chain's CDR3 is CATSREGTTTDTQYF. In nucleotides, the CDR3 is TGTGCCACCAGCAGAGAAGGGACTACCACAGATACGCAGTATTTT.